This T cell receptor (beta chain) was recorded in a study of PD-L1 blockade in urothelial cancer. About the research overall: Each patient had 0 to 3 earlier chemotherapy regimens.

Time point reported: peripheral blood 6 weeks after treatment start. Some clones are missing from TCRdb's copy, which holds only in-frame ones; the method was immunoSEQ multiplex PCR. The data contain approximately 120,000 clones, about 82% of them seen just once; the ten biggest clones take up 2.4%. The specimen was PBMCs, collected around atezolizumab (anti-PD-L1) treatment. The clonotype originates from a man aged 50 to 59 with urothelial cancer.

CDR3 amino acids: CASSSPGTQYF. The CDR3 bases are TGTGCCAGCAGCTCCCCGGGGACCCAGTACTTC. The chain is built from TRBV5-6 and TRBJ2-5; D uncertain. V shed 3 bases and J shed 7 bases, with 7 bases lying between them. The CDR3 has 11 amino acids. Germline V gives CDR1 SGHDT, CDR2 YYEEEE.